This TCR beta chain was obtained from a study of metastatic and nonmetastatic thyroid tumors. TCRdb ran MiXCR on the PCR reads. The sample holds some 84,000 clones, 8.6% seen once. The CDR3 length is 15 residues. CDR1 is SGHAT and CDR2 is FQDESV in the germline V gene (reference sequence). V dropped 3 bases and J dropped 2 bases, with 12 bases sitting between them. Patients had received no treatment of any kind before thyroid surgery. This clone was detected many times. Different DNA sequences within this sample yield the same CDR3. This receptor was obtained from a female donor with papillary thyroid cancer or a benign thyroid nodule (not recorded which). Some clones in this sample may be carry-over from other donors' samples. This chain connects TRBV11-1 to TRBJ2-3; tentative D call: TRBD1 (5 bases). Sequencing was performed on blood. This chain's CDR3 is CASSFGAGDTDTQYF. The CDR3, as DNA: TGTGCCAGCAGCTTTGGGGCAGGCGACACAGATACGCAGTATTTT.